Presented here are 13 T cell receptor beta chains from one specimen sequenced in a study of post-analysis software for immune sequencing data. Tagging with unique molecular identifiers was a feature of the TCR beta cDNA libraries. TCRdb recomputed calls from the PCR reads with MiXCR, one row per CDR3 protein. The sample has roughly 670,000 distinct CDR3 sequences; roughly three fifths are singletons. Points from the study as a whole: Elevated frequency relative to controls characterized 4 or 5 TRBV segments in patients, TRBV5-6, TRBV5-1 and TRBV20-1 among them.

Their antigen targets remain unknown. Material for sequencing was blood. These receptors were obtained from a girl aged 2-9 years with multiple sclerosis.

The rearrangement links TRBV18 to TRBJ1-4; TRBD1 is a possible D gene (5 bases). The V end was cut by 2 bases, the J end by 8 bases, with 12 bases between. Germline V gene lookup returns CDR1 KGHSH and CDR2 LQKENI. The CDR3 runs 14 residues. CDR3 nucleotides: TGTGCCAGCTCACCATCTGCAGGGAACGAAAAACTGTTTTTT. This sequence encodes CASSPSAGNEKLFF.

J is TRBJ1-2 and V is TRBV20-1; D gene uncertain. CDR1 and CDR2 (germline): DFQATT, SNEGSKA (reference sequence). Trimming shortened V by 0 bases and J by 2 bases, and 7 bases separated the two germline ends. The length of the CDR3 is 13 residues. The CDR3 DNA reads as TGCAGTGCTAGAGATGGCCAGAACTATGGCTACACCTTC. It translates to CSARDGQNYGYTF.

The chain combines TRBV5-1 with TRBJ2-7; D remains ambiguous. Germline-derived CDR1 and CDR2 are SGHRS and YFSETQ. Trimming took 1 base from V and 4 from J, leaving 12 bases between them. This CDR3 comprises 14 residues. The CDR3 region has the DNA TGCGCCAGCAGCTTGAACCGATTCAATTACGAGCAGTACTTC. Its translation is CASSLNRFNYEQYF.

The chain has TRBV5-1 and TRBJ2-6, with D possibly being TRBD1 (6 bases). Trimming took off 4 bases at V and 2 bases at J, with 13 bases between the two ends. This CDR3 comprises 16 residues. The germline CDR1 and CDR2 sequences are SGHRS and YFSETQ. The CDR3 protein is CASSNPGVTGANVLTF. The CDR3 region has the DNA TGCGCCAGCAGCAACCCAGGGGTAACTGGGGCCAACGTCCTGACTTTC.

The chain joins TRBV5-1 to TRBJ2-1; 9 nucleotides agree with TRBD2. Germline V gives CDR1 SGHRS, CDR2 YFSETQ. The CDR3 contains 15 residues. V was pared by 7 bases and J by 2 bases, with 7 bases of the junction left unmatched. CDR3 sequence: CASRGGGETYNEQFF. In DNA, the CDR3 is TGCGCCAGCCGAGGCGGGGGGGAAACCTACAATGAGCAGTTCTTC.

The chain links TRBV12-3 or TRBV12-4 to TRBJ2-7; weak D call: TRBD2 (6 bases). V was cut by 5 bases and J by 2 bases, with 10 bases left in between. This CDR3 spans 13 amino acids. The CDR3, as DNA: TGTGCCAGCAGTGAATTAGCGGCCTACGAGCAGTACTTC. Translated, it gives CASSELAAYEQYF.

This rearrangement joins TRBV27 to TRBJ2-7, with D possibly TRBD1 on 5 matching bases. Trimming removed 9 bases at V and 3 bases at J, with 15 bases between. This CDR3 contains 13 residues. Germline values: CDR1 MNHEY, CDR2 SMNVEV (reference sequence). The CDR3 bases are TGTGCCAGTCGACAGCGAATCCTCTACGAGCAGTACTTC. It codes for CASRQRILYEQYF.

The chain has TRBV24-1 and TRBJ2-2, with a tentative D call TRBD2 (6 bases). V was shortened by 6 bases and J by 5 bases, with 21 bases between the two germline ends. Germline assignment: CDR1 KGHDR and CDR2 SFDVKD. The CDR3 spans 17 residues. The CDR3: CATSSLRGAGLTGELFF. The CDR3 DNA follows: TGTGCCACCAGTTCTCTGCGCGGGGCGGGACTTACCGGGGAGCTGTTTTTT.

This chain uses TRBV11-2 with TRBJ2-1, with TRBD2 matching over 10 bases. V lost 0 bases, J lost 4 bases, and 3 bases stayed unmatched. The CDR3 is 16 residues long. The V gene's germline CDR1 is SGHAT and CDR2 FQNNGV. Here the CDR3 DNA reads TGTGCCAGCAGCTTAGATCTAGCGGGGGTATACAATGAGCAGTTCTTC. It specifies CASSLDLAGVYNEQFF. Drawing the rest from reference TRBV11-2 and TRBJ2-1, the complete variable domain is EAGVAQSPRYKIIEKRQSVAFWCNPISGHATLYWYQQILGQGPKLLIQFQNNGVVDDSQLPKDRFSAERLKGVDSTLKIQPAKLEDSAVYLCASSLDLAGVYNEQFFGPGTRLTVL.

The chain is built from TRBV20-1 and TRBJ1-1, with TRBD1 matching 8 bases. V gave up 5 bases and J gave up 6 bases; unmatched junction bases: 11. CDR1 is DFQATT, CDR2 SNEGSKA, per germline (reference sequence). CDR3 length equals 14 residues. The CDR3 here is CSAGVMTGEAEAFF. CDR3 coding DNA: TGCAGTGCTGGGGTGATGACAGGGGAAGCTGAAGCTTTCTTT.

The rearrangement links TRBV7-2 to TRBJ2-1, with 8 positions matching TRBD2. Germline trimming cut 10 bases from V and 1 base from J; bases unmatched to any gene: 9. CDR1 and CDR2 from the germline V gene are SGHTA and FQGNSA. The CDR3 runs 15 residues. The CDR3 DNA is TGTGCCAATAGCGGGGAAGGGGGATCCTACAATGAGCAGTTCTTC. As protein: CANSGEGGSYNEQFF.

CDR3 in DNA: TGCAGCGTGCTAACCGGGACAGTCAATCAGCCCCAGCATTTT. It specifies CSVLTGTVNQPQHF. The V gene is TRBV29-1, the J gene TRBJ1-5; 7 bases line up with TRBD1. CDR1 SQVTM and CDR2 ANQGSEA come from the germline V gene. The ends lost 6 bases at V and 3 bases at J; junction bases unmatched: 8. The CDR3 is 14 amino acids.

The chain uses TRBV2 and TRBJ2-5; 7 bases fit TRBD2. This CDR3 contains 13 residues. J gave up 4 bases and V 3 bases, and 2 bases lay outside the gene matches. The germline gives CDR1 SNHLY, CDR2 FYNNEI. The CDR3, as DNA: TGTGCCAGCAGTGATGGCGGGGGAGAGACCCAGTACTTC. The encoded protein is CASSDGGGETQYF.